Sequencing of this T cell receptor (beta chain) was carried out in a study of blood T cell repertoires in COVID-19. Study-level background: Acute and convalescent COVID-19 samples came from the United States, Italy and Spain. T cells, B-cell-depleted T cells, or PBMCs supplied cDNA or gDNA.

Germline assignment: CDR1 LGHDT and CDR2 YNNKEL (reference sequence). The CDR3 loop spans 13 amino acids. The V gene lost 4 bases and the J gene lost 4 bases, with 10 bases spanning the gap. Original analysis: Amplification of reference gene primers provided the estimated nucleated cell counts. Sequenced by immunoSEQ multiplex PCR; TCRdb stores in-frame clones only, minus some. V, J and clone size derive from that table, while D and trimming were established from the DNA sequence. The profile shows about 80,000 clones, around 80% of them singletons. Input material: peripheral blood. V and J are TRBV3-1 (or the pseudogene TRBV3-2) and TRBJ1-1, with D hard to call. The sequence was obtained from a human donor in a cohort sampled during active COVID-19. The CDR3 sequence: CASSRKGSTEAFF. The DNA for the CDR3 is TGTGCCAGCAGCCGTAAAGGGAGCACTGAAGCTTTCTTT.